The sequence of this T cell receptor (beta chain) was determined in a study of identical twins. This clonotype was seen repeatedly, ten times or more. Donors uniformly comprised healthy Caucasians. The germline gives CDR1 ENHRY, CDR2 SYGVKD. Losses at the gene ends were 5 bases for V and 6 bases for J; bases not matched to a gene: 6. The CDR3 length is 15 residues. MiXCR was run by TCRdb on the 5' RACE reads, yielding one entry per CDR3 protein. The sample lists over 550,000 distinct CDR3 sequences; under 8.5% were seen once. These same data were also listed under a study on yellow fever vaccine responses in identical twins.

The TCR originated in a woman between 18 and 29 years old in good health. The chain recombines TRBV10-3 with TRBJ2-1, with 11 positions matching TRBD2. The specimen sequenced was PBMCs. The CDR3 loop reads CAISLAGGNVNEQFF. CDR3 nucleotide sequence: TGTGCCATCAGTTTAGCGGGGGGGAATGTCAATGAGCAGTTCTTC.